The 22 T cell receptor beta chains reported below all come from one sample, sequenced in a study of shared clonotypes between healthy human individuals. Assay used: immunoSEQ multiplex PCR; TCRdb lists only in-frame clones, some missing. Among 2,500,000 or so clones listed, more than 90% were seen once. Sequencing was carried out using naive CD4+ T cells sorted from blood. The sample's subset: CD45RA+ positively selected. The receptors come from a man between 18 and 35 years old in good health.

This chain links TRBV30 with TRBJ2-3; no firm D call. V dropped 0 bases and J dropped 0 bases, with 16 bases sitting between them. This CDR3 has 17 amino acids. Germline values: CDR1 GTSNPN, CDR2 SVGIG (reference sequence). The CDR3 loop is CAWSVSVLQPSTDTQYF. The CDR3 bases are TGTGCCTGGAGTGTAAGTGTTTTACAACCGAGCACAGATACGCAGTATTTT.

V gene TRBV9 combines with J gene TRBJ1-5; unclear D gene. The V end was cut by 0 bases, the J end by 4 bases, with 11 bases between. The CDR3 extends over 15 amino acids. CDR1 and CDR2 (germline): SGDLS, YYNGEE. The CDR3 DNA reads TGTGCCAGCAGCGTAGACGGGGTTCGAAATCAGCCCCAGCATTTT. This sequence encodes CASSVDGVRNQPQHF.

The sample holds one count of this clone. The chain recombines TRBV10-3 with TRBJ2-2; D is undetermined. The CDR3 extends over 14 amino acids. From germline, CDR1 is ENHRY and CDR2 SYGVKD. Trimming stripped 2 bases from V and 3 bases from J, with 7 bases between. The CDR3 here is CAISEMEYTGELFF. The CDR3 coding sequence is TGTGCCATCAGTGAGATGGAATACACCGGGGAGCTGTTTTTT.

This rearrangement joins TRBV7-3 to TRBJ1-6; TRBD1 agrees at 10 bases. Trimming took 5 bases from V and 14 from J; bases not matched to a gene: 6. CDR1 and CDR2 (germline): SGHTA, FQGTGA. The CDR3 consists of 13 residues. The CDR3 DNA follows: TGTGCCAGCAGCCAAGGGACAGGGGAGACCCTCCACTTT. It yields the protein CASSQGTGETLHF.

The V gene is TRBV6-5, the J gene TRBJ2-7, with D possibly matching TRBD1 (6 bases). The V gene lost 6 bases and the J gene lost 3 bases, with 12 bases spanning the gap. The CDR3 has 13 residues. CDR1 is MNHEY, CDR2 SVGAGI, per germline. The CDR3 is CASREQGGYEQYF. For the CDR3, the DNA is TGTGCCAGCAGAGAACAGGGTGGCTACGAGCAGTACTTC.

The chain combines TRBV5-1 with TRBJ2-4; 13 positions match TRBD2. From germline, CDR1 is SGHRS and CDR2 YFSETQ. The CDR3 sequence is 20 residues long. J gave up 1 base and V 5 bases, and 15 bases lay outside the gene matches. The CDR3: CASSREEGLAGRGAKNIQYF. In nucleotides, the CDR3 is TGCGCCAGCAGTCGAGAGGAGGGACTAGCGGGAAGGGGGGCCAAAAACATTCAGTACTTC.

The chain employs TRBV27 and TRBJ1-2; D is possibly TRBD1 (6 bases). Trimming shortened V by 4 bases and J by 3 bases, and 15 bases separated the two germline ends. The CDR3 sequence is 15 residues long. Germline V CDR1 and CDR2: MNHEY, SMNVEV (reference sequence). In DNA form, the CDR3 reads TGTGCCAGCAGTTATTCAACACAGGGTTACTATGGCTACACCTTC. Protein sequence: CASSYSTQGYYGYTF.

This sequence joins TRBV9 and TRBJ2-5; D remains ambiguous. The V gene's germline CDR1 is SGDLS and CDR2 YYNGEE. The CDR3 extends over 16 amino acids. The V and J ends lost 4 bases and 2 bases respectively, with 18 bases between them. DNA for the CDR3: TGTGCCAGCAGCCCGTTCCTGGCGGCAAAACAAGAGACCCAGTACTTC. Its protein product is CASSPFLAAKQETQYF.

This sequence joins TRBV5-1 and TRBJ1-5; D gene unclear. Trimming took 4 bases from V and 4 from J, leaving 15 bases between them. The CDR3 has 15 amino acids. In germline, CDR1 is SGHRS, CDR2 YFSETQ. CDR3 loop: CASSPEVGFNQPQHF. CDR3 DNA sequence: TGCGCCAGCAGCCCCGAAGTAGGGTTTAATCAGCCCCAGCATTTT.

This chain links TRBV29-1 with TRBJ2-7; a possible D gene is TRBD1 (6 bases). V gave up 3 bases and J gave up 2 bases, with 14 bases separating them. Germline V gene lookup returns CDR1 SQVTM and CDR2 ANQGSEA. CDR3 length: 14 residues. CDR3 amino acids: CSVEGLPGAYEQYF. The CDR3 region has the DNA TGCAGCGTTGAGGGGCTCCCAGGGGCCTACGAGCAGTACTTC.

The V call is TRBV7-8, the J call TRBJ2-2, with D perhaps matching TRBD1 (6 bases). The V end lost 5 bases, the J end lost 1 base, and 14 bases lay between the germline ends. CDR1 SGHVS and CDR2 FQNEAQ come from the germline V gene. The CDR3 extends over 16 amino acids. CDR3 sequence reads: CASSPKGGLNTGELFF. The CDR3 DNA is TGTGCCAGCAGCCCGAAAGGGGGATTGAACACCGGGGAGCTGTTTTTT.

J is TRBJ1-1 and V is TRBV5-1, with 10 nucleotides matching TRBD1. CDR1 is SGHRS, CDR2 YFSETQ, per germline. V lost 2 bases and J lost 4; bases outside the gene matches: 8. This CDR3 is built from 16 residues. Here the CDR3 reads CASSLWTGGMVTEAFF. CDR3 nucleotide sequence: TGCGCCAGCAGCTTATGGACAGGGGGGATGGTCACTGAAGCTTTCTTT. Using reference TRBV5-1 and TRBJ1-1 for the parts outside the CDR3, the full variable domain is KAGVTQTPRYLIKTRGQQVTLSCSPISGHRSVSWYQQTPGQGLQFLFEYFSETQRNKGNFPGRFSGRQFSNSRSEMNVSTLELGDSALYLCASSLWTGGMVTEAFFGQGTRLTVV.

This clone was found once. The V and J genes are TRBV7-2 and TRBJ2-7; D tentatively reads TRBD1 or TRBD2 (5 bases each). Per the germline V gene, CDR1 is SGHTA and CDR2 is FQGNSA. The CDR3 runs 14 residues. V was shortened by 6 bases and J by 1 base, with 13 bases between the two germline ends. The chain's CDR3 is CASRLLGDSYEQYF. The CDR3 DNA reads TGTGCCAGCAGGCTCTTGGGGGATTCCTACGAGCAGTACTTC.

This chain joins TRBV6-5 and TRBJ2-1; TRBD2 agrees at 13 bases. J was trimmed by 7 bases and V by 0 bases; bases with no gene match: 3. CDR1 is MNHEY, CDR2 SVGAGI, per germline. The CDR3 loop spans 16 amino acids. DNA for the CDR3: TGTGCCAGCAGTTACTCACTAGCGGGAGGGTCGAATGAGCAGTTCTTC. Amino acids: CASSYSLAGGSNEQFF.

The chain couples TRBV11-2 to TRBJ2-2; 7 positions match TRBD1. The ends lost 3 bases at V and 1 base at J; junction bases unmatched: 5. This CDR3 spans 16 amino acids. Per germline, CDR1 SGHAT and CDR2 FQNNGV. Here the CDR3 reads CASSLGQTVNTGELFF. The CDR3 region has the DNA TGTGCCAGCAGCTTGGGACAGACCGTGAACACCGGGGAGCTGTTTTTT.

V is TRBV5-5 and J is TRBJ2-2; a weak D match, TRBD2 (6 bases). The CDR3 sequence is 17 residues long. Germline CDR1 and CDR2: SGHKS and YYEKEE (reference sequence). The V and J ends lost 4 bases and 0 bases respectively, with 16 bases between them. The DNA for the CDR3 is TGTGCCAGCAGCCGGCAACCAGGGAGGTCGAACACCGGGGAGCTGTTTTTT. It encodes CASSRQPGRSNTGELFF.

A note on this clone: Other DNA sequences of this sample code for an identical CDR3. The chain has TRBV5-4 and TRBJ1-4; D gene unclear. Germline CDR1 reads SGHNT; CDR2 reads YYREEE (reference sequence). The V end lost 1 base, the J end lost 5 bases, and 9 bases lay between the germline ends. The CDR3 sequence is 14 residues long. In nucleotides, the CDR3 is TGTGCCAGCAGCTTGCGAACAGACAATGAAAAACTGTTTTTT. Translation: CASSLRTDNEKLFF. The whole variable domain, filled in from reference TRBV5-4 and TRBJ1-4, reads ETGVTQSPTHLIKTRGQQVTLRCSSQSGHNTVSWYQQALGQGPQFIFQYYREEENGRGNFPPRFSGLQFPNYSSELNVNALELDDSALYLCASSLRTDNEKLFFGSGTQLSVL.

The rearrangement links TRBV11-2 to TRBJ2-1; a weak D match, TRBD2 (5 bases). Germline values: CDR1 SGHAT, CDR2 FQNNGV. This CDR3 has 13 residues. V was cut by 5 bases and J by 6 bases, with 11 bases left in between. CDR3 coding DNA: TGTGCCAGCAGCCGAGACGGGGTCAATGAGCAGTTCTTC. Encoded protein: CASSRDGVNEQFF.

CDR3 protein: CASSKGFHEQYF. The CDR3, as DNA: TGTGCCAGCAGCAAAGGTTTCCACGAGCAGTACTTC. The V call is TRBV21-1, the J call TRBJ2-7. TRBV21-1 is termed a pseudogene. The CDR3 totals 12 residues.

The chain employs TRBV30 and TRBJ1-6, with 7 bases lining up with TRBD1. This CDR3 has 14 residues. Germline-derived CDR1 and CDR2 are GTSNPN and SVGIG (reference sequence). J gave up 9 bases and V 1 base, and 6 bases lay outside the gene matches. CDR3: CAWSGQGKGSPLHF. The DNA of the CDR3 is TGTGCCTGGAGTGGACAGGGAAAAGGTTCACCCCTCCACTTT.

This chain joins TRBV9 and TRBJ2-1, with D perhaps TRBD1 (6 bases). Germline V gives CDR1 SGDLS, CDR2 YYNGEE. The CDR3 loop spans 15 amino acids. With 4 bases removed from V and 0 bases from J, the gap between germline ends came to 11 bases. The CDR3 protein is CASSSTGNSYNEQFF. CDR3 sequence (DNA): TGTGCCAGCAGCTCCACAGGGAACTCCTACAATGAGCAGTTCTTC.

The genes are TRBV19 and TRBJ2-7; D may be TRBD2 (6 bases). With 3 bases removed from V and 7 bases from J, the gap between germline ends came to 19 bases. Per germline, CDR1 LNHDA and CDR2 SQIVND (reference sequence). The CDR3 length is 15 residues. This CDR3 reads CASSIPASGSREQYF. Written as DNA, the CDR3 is TGTGCCAGTAGTATCCCGGCCAGCGGGTCCAGGGAGCAGTACTTC.